What follows are 24 T cell receptor beta chains derived from one specimen sequenced in a study of T cell responses to AZD1222 COVID-19 vaccine. Profiling relied on immunoSEQ multiplex PCR, and the TCRdb table lists in-frame clones only, not all of them. Among 100,000 to 150,000 clones listed, more than 85% were seen once. The sample was peripheral blood, taken on day 0 of AZD1222 vaccination. The receptors come from an adult in good health.

V is TRBV9 and J is TRBJ1-1; a possible D gene is TRBD1 (6 bases). Germline V gene sequence: CDR1 SGDLS, CDR2 YYNGEE. V lost 4 bases and J 3 bases, leaving 16 bases between the germline ends. This CDR3 region has 15 residues. For the CDR3, the DNA is TGTGCCAGCAGCCCCCCCCACAGGGTCGACACTGAAGCTTTCTTT. It translates to CASSPPHRVDTEAFF.

The rearrangement joins TRBV7-9 to TRBJ2-1; perhaps TRBD2 as D (6 bases). Trimming left V 4 bases short and J 0 bases short, with 16 bases between. Looked up from germline, CDR1 is SEHNR and CDR2 is FQNEAQ (reference sequence). The CDR3 covers 17 residues. The CDR3 loop is CASSSGLAGFSYNEQFF. The CDR3, as DNA: TGTGCCAGCAGCTCGGGACTTGCCGGCTTCTCCTACAATGAGCAGTTCTTC.

This clone was recorded a few times. The chain has TRBV5-1 and TRBJ1-2; 9 bases match TRBD1. This CDR3 is built from 17 residues. CDR1 is SGHRS, CDR2 YFSETQ, per germline. V trimming: 4 bases; J trimming: 1 base; junction bases outside the gene matches: 11. In DNA form, the CDR3 reads TGCGCCAGCAGCCTAGGACAGGGGCATACGATTAACTATGGCTACACCTTC. Protein sequence: CASSLGQGHTINYGYTF.

The DNA of the CDR3 is TGTGCCACCAGTGATCCGGGCGGGAGGGGTAATGAGCAGTTCTTC. Residues: CATSDPGGRGNEQFF. This rearrangement joins TRBV24-1 to TRBJ2-1; 9 bases are a match to TRBD2. Trimming took 3 bases from V and 7 from J; bases not matched to a gene: 6. The CDR3 spans 15 residues. Per germline, CDR1 KGHDR and CDR2 SFDVKD.

The V call is TRBV28, the J call TRBJ2-4; D gene ambiguous. The CDR3 runs 19 residues. In germline, CDR1 is MDHEN, CDR2 SYDVKM. Trimming cost V 2 bases and J 1 base, with 21 bases left between them. The CDR3 sequence is CASSLPSTTAVRAKNIQYF. The CDR3 nucleotides read TGTGCCAGCAGTTTACCTTCCACAACGGCCGTTCGGGCCAAAAACATTCAGTACTTC.

The chain combines TRBV30 with TRBJ1-6; D gene uncertain. Trimming removed 0 bases from V and 9 bases from J, with 12 bases in between. The germline V gene has CDR1 GTSNPN and CDR2 SVGIG (reference sequence). This CDR3 has 14 amino acids. This chain's CDR3 is CAWSVLPIGSPLHF. The CDR3 DNA reads TGTGCCTGGAGTGTACTCCCCATTGGTTCACCCCTCCACTTT. Filled out from reference TRBV30 and TRBJ1-6, the complete variable domain reads SQTIHQWPATLVQPVGSPLSLECTVEGTSNPNLYWYRQAAGRGLQLLFYSVGIGQISSEVPQNLSASRPQDRQFILSSKKLLLSDSGFYLCAWSVLPIGSPLHFGNGTRLTVT.

This clone has just one count. The chain joins TRBV10-3 to TRBJ1-6; D might be TRBD1 (6 bases). The CDR3 consists of 13 residues. V gave up 4 bases and J gave up 8 bases, with 9 bases separating them. Germline V gene data show CDR1 as ENHRY and CDR2 as SYGVKD. The CDR3 region has the DNA TGTGCCATCAGTGGGACAGCTGATTCACCCCTCCACTTT. It specifies CAISGTADSPLHF.

The chain carries TRBV7-9 and TRBJ2-3; unclear D gene. The V end was cut by 3 bases, the J end by 4 bases, with 20 bases between. The CDR3 loop spans 17 amino acids. CDR1 and CDR2 from the germline V gene are SEHNR and FQNEAQ (reference sequence). CDR3 sequence: CASSFGRSSLNADTQYF. CDR3 in DNA: TGTGCCAGCAGCTTTGGCCGCAGTTCGCTTAACGCAGATACGCAGTATTTT.

The chain is built from TRBV28 and TRBJ2-7, with 7 bases lining up with TRBD1. Germline values: CDR1 MDHEN, CDR2 SYDVKM. The ends lost 5 bases at V and 2 bases at J; junction bases unmatched: 15. The CDR3 totals 17 residues. Written as DNA, the CDR3 is TGTGCCAGCAGTGGCGACAGGGTAAGGGGATCCCCCTACGAGCAGTACTTC. This codes for CASSGDRVRGSPYEQYF.

This clone has just a few counts. The chain recombines TRBV6-4 with TRBJ1-6; 8 nucleotides align to TRBD1. With 0 bases clipped from V and 5 bases from J, the junction kept 0 bases outside the gene matches. Germline assignment: CDR1 MRHNA and CDR2 SNTAGT. The CDR3 contains 15 residues. The CDR3 DNA follows: TGTGCCAGCAGTGACTCGACAGGGGATAATTCACCCCTCCACTTT. Translating gives CASSDSTGDNSPLHF.

This clone appeared once. The rearrangement joins TRBV6-2 or TRBV6-3 to TRBJ1-6; D is unresolved. Per germline, CDR1 MNHEY and CDR2 SVGEGT. The CDR3 has 16 residues. V was cut by 1 base and J by 17 bases, with 24 bases left in between. Written as DNA, the CDR3 is TGTGCCAGCAGTTACTTAGGCCAGGTCAAAGGAACGAGATTCCACTTT. Amino acids: CASSYLGQVKGTRFHF.

The chain joins TRBV28 to TRBJ2-6, with 7 bases identical to TRBD1. The J segment lost 1 base and the V segment lost 6 bases, leaving 6 bases of the junction unmatched. This CDR3 contains 16 residues. Germline CDR1 MDHEN, CDR2 SYDVKM. CDR3 sequence reads: CASRKGQTSGANVLTF. The DNA for the CDR3 is TGTGCCAGCAGAAAGGGACAGACATCTGGGGCCAACGTCCTGACTTTC. Looking up the rest from reference TRBV28 and TRBJ2-6 gives the full variable domain: DVKVTQSSRYLVKRTGEKVFLECVQDMDHENMFWYRQDPGLGLRLIYFSYDVKMKEKGDIPEGYSVSREKKERFSLILESASTNQTSMYLCASRKGQTSGANVLTFGAGSRLTVL.

The chain combines TRBV6-5 with TRBJ1-2; TRBD1 matches 7 bases. After removal of 7 bases from V and 3 bases from J, the junction contained 11 bases not matched to a gene. The CDR3 sequence is 15 residues long. Germline-derived CDR1 and CDR2 are MNHEY and SVGAGI. The CDR3 sequence: CASTPGGPSYYGYTF. The CDR3 DNA reads as TGTGCCAGCACCCCAGGGGGGCCTTCTTACTATGGCTACACCTTC.

This chain joins TRBV10-3 and TRBJ2-7; the match to TRBD1 covers 7 bases. V lost 6 bases to trimming and J lost 5 bases; unmatched junction nucleotides: 4. The CDR3 runs 12 residues. Germline values: CDR1 ENHRY, CDR2 SYGVKD. CDR3 amino acids: CAISRDSDEQYF. The CDR3 DNA reads TGTGCCATCAGCCGGGACAGCGACGAGCAGTACTTC.

The rearrangement joins TRBV27 to TRBJ1-4, with 8 positions matching TRBD1. The germline V gene encodes CDR1 MNHEY and CDR2 SMNVEV (reference sequence). This CDR3 comprises 14 residues. The V gene end was trimmed by 5 bases and the J gene end by 8 bases; junction bases not matched to a gene: 7. The CDR3 reads CASSITGGREKLFF. The CDR3 DNA is TGTGCCAGCAGTATAACAGGGGGGCGGGAAAAACTGTTTTTT.

This clone was found a few times. The J gene is TRBJ1-5, the V gene TRBV10-3; D not certain. Germline V gene lookup returns CDR1 ENHRY and CDR2 SYGVKD. The CDR3 length is 12 residues. Trimming stripped 3 bases from V and 3 bases from J, with 3 bases between. In DNA form, the CDR3 reads TGTGCCATCAGTGACAACAATCAGCCCCAGCATTTT. This gives the protein CAISDNNQPQHF.

This chain uses TRBV27 with TRBJ1-2, with 7 nucleotides matching TRBD1. Per the germline V gene, CDR1 is MNHEY and CDR2 is SMNVEV (reference sequence). The CDR3 consists of 14 residues. The trim removed 5 bases at V and 3 bases at J, leaving 6 bases unmatched. The CDR3 DNA sequence: TGTGCCAGCAGTCCAACCGGGACAGACTATGGCTACACCTTC. The encoded protein is CASSPTGTDYGYTF.

This chain links TRBV14 with TRBJ2-3; D is perhaps TRBD1 or TRBD2 (5 bases each). Deletions cut 4 bases from V and 4 bases from J, with 9 bases between. Germline CDR1 SGHDN, CDR2 FVKESK. CDR3 length: 13 residues. The CDR3 sequence: CASSRGRPDTQYF. Here the CDR3 DNA reads TGTGCCAGCAGCCGGGGACGACCAGATACGCAGTATTTT.

The chain links TRBV18 to TRBJ2-1, with 7 bases matching TRBD1. The CDR3 totals 12 residues. Per the germline V gene, CDR1 is KGHSH and CDR2 is LQKENI. The V gene end was trimmed by 6 bases and the J gene end by 9 bases; junction bases not matched to a gene: 5. The CDR3 DNA sequence: TGTGCCAGCTCCCTCGGGACAGCTGAGCAGTTCTTC. Translating gives CASSLGTAEQFF.

J is TRBJ2-5 and V is TRBV6-6; 10 bases line up with TRBD2. V dropped 4 bases and J dropped 5; count of bases not matched to a gene: 7. The CDR3 consists of 15 residues. The germline V gene encodes CDR1 MNHNY and CDR2 SVGAGI (reference sequence). CDR3 in amino acids: CASSFIAGGGETQYF. The CDR3, as DNA: TGTGCCAGCAGTTTCATAGCGGGAGGAGGCGAGACCCAGTACTTC.

This sequence joins TRBV19 and TRBJ1-5; D uncertain. The CDR3 is 13 residues long. V lost 3 bases to trimming and J lost 1 base, with 4 bases between them. Per germline, CDR1 LNHDA and CDR2 SQIVND (reference sequence). The CDR3 coding sequence is TGTGCCAGTAGTATGAACAGCAATCAGCCCCAGCATTTT. Encoded protein: CASSMNSNQPQHF.

The V call is TRBV10-3, the J call TRBJ2-2; D call uncertain. V was trimmed by 9 bases and J by 2 bases, leaving 10 bases between them. There are 13 residues in the CDR3. Germline V gene sequence: CDR1 ENHRY, CDR2 SYGVKD. The CDR3 protein is CAIQDQNTGELFF. CDR3 sequence (DNA): TGTGCCATTCAGGACCAAAACACCGGGGAGCTGTTTTTT.

This chain connects TRBV4-3 to TRBJ1-6; no firm D call. Germline CDR1 is LGHNA and CDR2 is YSLEER. The CDR3 covers 17 residues. Trimming removed 3 bases from V and 6 bases from J, with 18 bases in between. CDR3 amino acids: CASSQEETGTINSPLHF. In DNA, the CDR3 is TGCGCCAGCAGCCAGGAAGAGACGGGTACTATTAATTCACCCCTCCACTTT.

The chain couples TRBV28 to TRBJ1-3; D ambiguous. Between the trimmed V and J ends, which lost 5 bases and 0 bases, there was a span of 11 bases. The CDR3 sequence is 15 residues long. CDR1 is MDHEN, CDR2 SYDVKM, per germline. The CDR3 region has the DNA TGTGCCAGCAGTCTAGTTGTCCCCTCTGGAAACACCATATATTTT. Its translation is CASSLVVPSGNTIYF.